This T cell receptor beta chain was recovered during a study of T cell responses to AZD1222 COVID-19 vaccine. Regarding the study as a whole: Along spike, vaccine-associated CD4 TCRs were found throughout, with dominance at 160-218 and 743-854. Donors, mostly white British, included more females; clonal diversity was possibly underestimated.

Clones were read by immunoSEQ multiplex PCR, and TCRdb kept only the in-frame ones, dropping some. The data show about 110,000 clones, under 90% seen once. V was clipped by 1 base and J by 5 bases, with 11 bases between them. CDR1 is LGHNA, CDR2 YNFKEQ, per germline. This CDR3 spans 15 amino acids. With respect to this clone: Its antigen remains unidentified.

This TCR was recovered from an adult in good health. The sample was peripheral blood, taken on day 0 of AZD1222 vaccination. J is TRBJ1-4 and V is TRBV4-2, with D possibly being TRBD1 (5 bases). This CDR3 reads CASSQVQGLNEKLFF. The CDR3 DNA follows: TGTGCCAGCAGCCAAGTTCAGGGTCTCAATGAAAAACTGTTTTTT.